A single sample is the source of the 12 T cell receptor beta chains below, sequenced in a study of blood T cell repertoires in COVID-19. Sequencing used immunoSEQ multiplex PCR; TCRdb keeps in-frame clones, though not all of them. The table includes around 67,000 clones, 85% to 90% detected once. Sequencing was carried out using peripheral blood. The origin of the receptors is a woman of 80 years or more with active or convalescent COVID-19.

The sample holds one count of this clone. The chain has TRBV9 and TRBJ1-4; weak D call: TRBD1 (5 bases). V was pared by 0 bases and J by 2 bases, with 5 bases between. This CDR3 comprises 14 residues. Germline V gene data show CDR1 as SGDLS and CDR2 as YYNGEE. Here the CDR3 reads CASSVGQTNEKLFF. The CDR3 bases are TGTGCCAGCAGCGTAGGACAGACTAATGAAAAACTGTTTTTT.

The gene calls are TRBV6-2 or TRBV6-3 and TRBJ2-7; D not resolved. With 4 bases removed from V and 4 bases from J, the gap between germline ends came to 17 bases. The CDR3 contains 15 residues. The germline V gene encodes CDR1 MNHEY and CDR2 SVGEGT. This chain's CDR3 is CASSSEHRAHYEQYF. The CDR3, as DNA: TGTGCCAGCAGTTCGGAGCATCGAGCTCATTACGAGCAGTACTTC.

The chain links TRBV25-1 to TRBJ2-4; possibly TRBD2 for D (5 bases). V lost 1 base, J lost 0 bases, and 13 bases lay in between. Germline V lookup: CDR1 MGHDK, CDR2 SYGVNS. The CDR3 length is 17 residues. The DNA of the CDR3 is TGTGCCAGCAGTGAATCTGCCGGACTCCTAGCCAAAAACATTCAGTACTTC. Its protein is CASSESAGLLAKNIQYF.

This chain connects TRBV19 to TRBJ2-1; D might be TRBD2 (5 bases). Germline CDR1 is LNHDA and CDR2 is SQIVND (reference sequence). The CDR3 runs to 13 residues. V was pared by 4 bases and J by 7 bases, with 11 bases between. The CDR3 loop reads CASSNTPGNEQFF. The CDR3 DNA reads as TGTGCCAGTAGTAATACTCCGGGGAATGAGCAGTTCTTC.

The CDR3 DNA is TGCGCCAGCAGCCGCGCCCGGGCGACTAGCGGGAGTCAGACCCAGTACTTC. This gives the protein CASSRARATSGSQTQYF. V and J are TRBV4-3 and TRBJ2-5; TRBD2 matches 12 bases. Per the germline V gene, CDR1 is LGHNA and CDR2 is YSLEER. The CDR3 consists of 17 residues. The V gene end was trimmed by 4 bases and the J gene end by 6 bases; junction bases not matched to a gene: 12.

The chain carries TRBV30 and TRBJ2-6; TRBD1 matches at 9 bases. CDR1 and CDR2 (germline): GTSNPN, SVGIG (reference sequence). CDR3 size: 16 residues. After removal of 8 bases from V and 4 bases from J, the junction contained 12 bases not matched to a gene. CDR3 nucleotides: TGTGCCAGAAGCCAACAGGGGGCGAAAGGGGCCAACGTCCTGACTTTC. Translated: CARSQQGAKGANVLTF.

The V and J genes are TRBV5-4 and TRBJ2-3; 8 positions agree with TRBD2. Trimming at V came to 4 bases and at J to 1 base, leaving 5 bases not matched to a gene. This CDR3 is 15 amino acids long. In germline, CDR1 is SGHNT, CDR2 YYREEE (reference sequence). CDR3 loop: CASSRPGLGTDTQYF. In nucleotides, the CDR3 is TGTGCCAGCAGCCGGCCGGGACTAGGCACAGATACGCAGTATTTT.

This clone was observed a single time. The genes are TRBV28 and TRBJ1-2, with D possibly TRBD1 on 5 matching bases. Trimming removed 3 bases from V and 8 bases from J, with 13 bases in between. The CDR3 loop spans 13 amino acids. Germline CDR1 is MDHEN and CDR2 is SYDVKM. In nucleotides, the CDR3 is TGTGCCAGCAGTTTGGTCGCAGGGAACGGCTACACCTTC. It encodes CASSLVAGNGYTF.

The chain employs TRBV19 and TRBJ2-5; 9 positions match TRBD2. The J segment lost 5 bases and the V segment lost 6 bases, leaving 10 bases of the junction unmatched. Germline loops: CDR1 LNHDA, CDR2 SQIVND (reference sequence). The CDR3 spans 15 residues. CDR3 sequence: CASSSTSSGSETQYF. DNA for the CDR3: TGTGCCAGTAGCTCCACCAGTAGCGGGAGTGAGACCCAGTACTTC. Drawing the rest from reference TRBV19 and TRBJ2-5, the complete variable domain is DGGITQSPKYLFRKEGQNVTLSCEQNLNHDAMYWYRQDPGQGLRLIYYSQIVNDFQKGDIAEGYSVSREKKESFPLTVTSAQKNPTAFYLCASSSTSSGSETQYFGPGTRLLVL.

The V gene is TRBV3-1 (or the pseudogene TRBV3-2), the J gene TRBJ2-1; 8 bases are shared with TRBD2. CDR3 length equals 18 residues. The ends lost 4 bases at V and 8 bases at J; junction bases unmatched: 19. Germline CDR1 reads LGHDT; CDR2 reads YNNKEL (reference sequence). The CDR3 region is CASSLRTGFREREYEQFF. CDR3 nucleotides: TGTGCCAGCAGCCTTCGAACGGGCTTTCGGGAGCGGGAGTATGAGCAGTTCTTC.

The chain combines TRBV11-3 with TRBJ2-7; maybe TRBD2 (7 bases). Trimming removed 0 bases at V and 3 bases at J, with 12 bases between. The V gene's germline CDR1 is SGHNT and CDR2 YENEEA. The CDR3 is 15 residues long. Here the CDR3 reads CASSLDSRGGYEQYF. The CDR3 nucleotides are TGTGCCAGCAGCTTAGACAGTAGGGGGGGCTACGAGCAGTACTTC.

V usage is TRBV7-9 and J usage is TRBJ2-5; 8 nucleotides line up with TRBD2. Unmatched junction bases numbered 7, after V lost 2 bases and J lost 5 bases. Germline V lookup: CDR1 SEHNR, CDR2 FQNEAQ (reference sequence). CDR3 length equals 15 residues. The chain's CDR3 is CASSLYSGEGETQYF. The CDR3 DNA reads as TGTGCCAGCAGCTTATATAGCGGGGAAGGGGAGACCCAGTACTTC.